Each of the 10 T cell receptor beta chains below was sequenced from the same sample in a study of post-analysis software for immune sequencing data. Regarding the study as a whole: Relative to controls, patients had five TRBV segments at higher frequency, with TRBV5-6, TRBV5-1 and TRBV20-1 among these.

Their antigen targets remain unknown. Built from TCR beta cDNA, the libraries had unique molecular identifiers in them. TCRdb re-called the PCR reads through MiXCR, storing one row per CDR3 protein. This sample has approximately 260,000 distinct CDR3 sequences; approximately 34% occur once, and the top ten carry around 4.8%. The source material was blood. All receptors come from a girl aged 5-17 years with multiple sclerosis.

This clonotype was observed at least ten times. The chain uses TRBV7-2 and TRBJ2-1; 10 bases match TRBD2. V was clipped by 2 bases and J by 14 bases; unmatched bases: 9. Germline CDR1 is SGHTA and CDR2 is FQGNSA. This CDR3 comprises 14 residues. CDR3 protein: CASSLTSGNPWEFF. CDR3 DNA: TGTGCCAGCAGCTTAACTAGCGGGAACCCCTGGGAGTTCTTC.

The chain links TRBV2 to TRBJ1-1, with D uncertain. CDR1 is SNHLY, CDR2 FYNNEI, per germline. Deletions cut 8 bases from V and 4 bases from J, with 8 bases between. This CDR3 contains 11 residues. CDR3 coding DNA: TGTGCCAGCCCCGTCGGCACTGAAGCTTTCTTT. Residues: CASPVGTEAFF.

V and J are TRBV15 and TRBJ2-1, with 7 bases identical to TRBD2. Trimming cost V 3 bases and J 2 bases; bases outside gene matches: 7. Germline V gene sequence: CDR1 LNHNV, CDR2 YYDKDF (reference sequence). The CDR3 runs 16 residues. As DNA, the CDR3 is TGTGCCACCAGCAGCGTAGGGAGGGCCCCCTACAATGAGCAGTTCTTC. Protein product: CATSSVGRAPYNEQFF.

The chain combines TRBV20-1 with TRBJ2-1, with D unclear. The length of the CDR3 is 12 residues. V was clipped by 4 bases and J by 2 bases, with 6 bases between them. The germline V gene encodes CDR1 DFQATT and CDR2 SNEGSKA (reference sequence). CDR3 in amino acids: CSATLTYNEQFF. CDR3 DNA sequence: TGCAGTGCTACTCTAACCTACAATGAGCAGTTCTTC.

This clonotype has a handful of counts. The gene calls are TRBV5-1 and TRBJ1-1; possible D gene TRBD1, 5 bases. Germline-derived CDR1 and CDR2 are SGHRS and YFSETQ. The CDR3 runs 12 residues. V lost 7 bases, J lost 5 bases, and 12 bases lay in between. CDR3: CASAGEGTEAFF. CDR3 DNA sequence: TGCGCCAGCGCAGGAGAGGGGACTGAAGCTTTCTTT.

This chain links TRBV29-1 with TRBJ1-1; D may be TRBD1 (5 bases). Germline CDR1 is SQVTM and CDR2 is ANQGSEA. V was pared by 7 bases and J by 1 base, with 13 bases between. This CDR3 has 13 amino acids. Here the CDR3 DNA reads TGCAGCGCATGCCTCACAGGGAACACTGAAGCTTTCTTT. Its protein product is CSACLTGNTEAFF.

The CDR3 region is CASSTPVTSGSNEQFF. CDR3 DNA sequence: TGTGCCAGCAGTACCCCCGTGACTAGCGGGAGTAATGAGCAGTTCTTC. The chain is built from TRBV27 and TRBJ2-1; TRBD2 aligns across 12 bases. V lost 5 bases and J lost 7; bases outside the gene matches: 9. Germline-derived CDR1 and CDR2 are MNHEY and SMNVEV (reference sequence). The CDR3 runs to 16 residues.

A note on this clonotype: A much more abundant neighbour one base away suggests this may be a read error. The genes are TRBV5-6 and TRBJ1-1; the D is unclear. This CDR3 is 14 amino acids long. The ends were cut back, 1 base at V and 2 bases at J, with 9 bases in the middle. Germline lookup yields CDR1 SGHDT and CDR2 YYEEEE. The CDR3 sequence is CASSLKGPNTEAFF. DNA for the CDR3: TGTGCCAGCAGCTTGAAGGGCCCCAACACTGAAGCTTTCTTT.

The sample holds many counts of this clonotype. The chain couples TRBV2 to TRBJ2-1; D is unclear. Per the germline V gene, CDR1 is SNHLY and CDR2 is FYNNEI. The CDR3 runs to 12 residues. Trimming cost V 7 bases and J 10 bases, with 14 bases left between them. The CDR3 protein is CASNGSPREQFF. The CDR3, as DNA: TGTGCCAGCAATGGTAGCCCCAGGGAGCAGTTCTTC.

The chain is built from TRBV6-2 or TRBV6-3 and TRBJ2-7, with no clear D. The J call is uncertain, as TRBJ2-4 better fits the DNA end. CDR1 and CDR2 (germline): MNHEY, SVGEGT. CDR3 length: 13 amino acids. The chain's CDR3 is CASSPHSRNIQYF. CDR3 coding DNA: TGTGCCAGCAGTCCCCACTCCAGAAACATTCAGTACTTC.